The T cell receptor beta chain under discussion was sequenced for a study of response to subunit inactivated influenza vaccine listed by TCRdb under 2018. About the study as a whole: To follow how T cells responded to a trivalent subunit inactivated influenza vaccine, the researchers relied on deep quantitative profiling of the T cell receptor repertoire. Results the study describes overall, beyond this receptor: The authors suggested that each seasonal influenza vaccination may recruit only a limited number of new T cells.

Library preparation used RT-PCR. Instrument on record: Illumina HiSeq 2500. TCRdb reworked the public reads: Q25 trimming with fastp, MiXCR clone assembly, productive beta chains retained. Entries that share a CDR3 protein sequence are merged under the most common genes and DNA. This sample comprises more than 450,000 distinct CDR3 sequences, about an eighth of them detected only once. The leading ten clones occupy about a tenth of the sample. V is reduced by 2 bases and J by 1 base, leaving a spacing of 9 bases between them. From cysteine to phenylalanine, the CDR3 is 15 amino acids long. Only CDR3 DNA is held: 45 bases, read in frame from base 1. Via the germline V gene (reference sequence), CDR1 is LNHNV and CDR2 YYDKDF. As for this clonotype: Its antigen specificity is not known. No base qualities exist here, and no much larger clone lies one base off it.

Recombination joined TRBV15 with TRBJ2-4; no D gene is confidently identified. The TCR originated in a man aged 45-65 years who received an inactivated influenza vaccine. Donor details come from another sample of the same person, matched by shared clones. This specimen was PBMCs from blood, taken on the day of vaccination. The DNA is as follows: TGTGCCACCAGCAGACAAAAGGATGCCAAAAACATTCAGTACTTC. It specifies CATSRQKDAKNIQYF.